The 2 T cell receptor beta chains reported below all come from one sample, sequenced in a study of blood T cell repertoires in COVID-19. The repertoire was sequenced with immunoSEQ multiplex PCR; TCRdb's copy has only in-frame clones and lacks some. The sample has some 170,000 clones; approximately 88% are singletons. The specimen was peripheral blood. All receptors derive from a woman aged 45-65 years with acute or convalescent COVID-19.

The V and J genes are TRBV18 and TRBJ1-5; D gene uncertain. The germline gives CDR1 KGHSH, CDR2 LQKENI. The V and J ends lost 3 bases and 6 bases respectively, with 9 bases between them. The CDR3 sequence is 13 residues long. CDR3 region: CASSPAAGQPQHF. In DNA form, the CDR3 reads TGTGCCAGCTCACCGGCTGCGGGTCAGCCCCAGCATTTT.

This chain uses TRBV7-2 with TRBJ1-6; unclear D gene. This CDR3 is built from 15 residues. Looked up from germline, CDR1 is SGHTA and CDR2 is FQGNSA. V lost 1 base and J lost 7, with 11 bases in between. CDR3 DNA sequence: TGTGCCAGCAGCTTAGGTTCCCCTAGGAATTCACCCCTCCACTTT. Translation gives CASSLGSPRNSPLHF.